This record looks at one TCR beta chain sequence and its context. Its specificity is unknown. These data come from a study of T-cell memory formation after mild COVID-19. Study-level points and caveats: CD4+ contracting clones lay mainly in CM and EM, CD8+ ones in EMRA.

5'RACE, which relied on constant-segment primers, yielded TCR alpha and TCR beta cDNA libraries carrying sample barcodes and UMIs. TCRdb ran MiXCR on the 5' RACE reads and lists one entry per CDR3 protein. This sample yields over 150,000 distinct CDR3 sequences, of which around 21% are seen a single time; roughly 24% belongs to the top ten. The CDR3 runs to 16 residues. Trimming removed 2 bases at V and 4 bases at J, with 17 bases between. The chain uses TRBV12-3 or TRBV12-4 and TRBJ1-2, with a possible D match to TRBD1 (6 bases). The sequenced material came from PBMCs or a T cell subset sorted from them (not recorded which). The clonotype originates from an adult woman who had mild COVID-19 (a few samples of this study predate the infection). Cell type and time point are not known. In DNA form, the CDR3 reads TGTGCCAGCAGTTTATACCATGGGGCAGGGGCCTATGGCTACACCTTC. This codes for CASSLYHGAGAYGYTF.